This section outlines one T cell receptor (beta chain) sequence together with its context. This sample was taken from a study of beta chain features in type 1 diabetes. Of the isolated RNA, all was reverse transcribed, and so the sequenced material was expressed TCRB transcripts. This table comes from immunoSEQ multiplex PCR, and its TCRdb copy is limited to in-frame clones, with some not included. The data hold 200,000 to 250,000 clones, with around 9.6% observed a single time. The material sequenced was naive CD4+ T cells from blood. The sequence derives from a woman between 18 and 30 years old in good health.

In DNA, the CDR3 is TGTGCCTGGACCCTGAAGGGGACAAGGAGGATTGGGCAAGCTTTCTTT. This sequence encodes CAWTLKGTRRIGQAFF. This chain uses TRBV30 with TRBJ1-1; D is perhaps TRBD1 (6 bases). Germline values: CDR1 GTSNPN, CDR2 SVGIG (reference sequence). This CDR3 has 16 residues. Trimming pared 4 bases from V and 9 bases from J, leaving 27 bases between.